Below, 20 T cell receptor beta chains from the same sample are listed, as sequenced in a study of T cell changes during pregnancy in multiple sclerosis. Here immunoSEQ multiplex PCR was the method, and the copy in TCRdb shows in-frame clones only, minus some. The repertoire includes 50,000 or so clones, roughly 92% of them detected once, and 2% to 2.5% sits in the top ten. This material consisted of peripheral blood, taken in the third trimester of pregnancy. The receptors here all came from a female donor with multiple sclerosis, enrolled in a pregnancy study.

The genes are TRBV7-9 and TRBJ2-4, with D perhaps TRBD2 (5 bases). The CDR3 covers 16 residues. Germline assignment: CDR1 SEHNR and CDR2 FQNEAQ (reference sequence). Trimming cost V 3 bases and J 3 bases, with 15 bases left between them. The CDR3 reads CASSFGEGRDKNIQYF. The CDR3 DNA sequence: TGTGCCAGCAGCTTCGGAGAGGGCCGGGACAAAAACATTCAGTACTTC.

This rearrangement joins TRBV21-1 to TRBJ2-2; the table gives TRBD2 as D, unverified against the DNA. TRBV21-1 is flagged as a pseudogene. This CDR3 comprises 16 residues. The CDR3, as DNA: TGTGCCAGCAGCAAGACTAGCGGGAGGGGAACCGGGGAGCTGTTTTTT. Encoded protein: CASSKTSGRGTGELFF.

V is TRBV6-1 and J is TRBJ2-3; 9 bases map to TRBD2. This CDR3 has 17 residues. Germline V gene sequence: CDR1 MNHNS, CDR2 SASEGT. The V and J ends lost 2 bases and 2 bases, in that order; junction bases with no gene match: 8. This CDR3 is CASSESSASGITDTQYF. Here the CDR3 DNA reads TGTGCCAGCAGTGAATCGTCGGCTAGCGGGATCACAGATACGCAGTATTTT.

The chain combines TRBV2 with TRBJ2-3; 9 nucleotides match TRBD2. This CDR3 is built from 16 residues. From germline, CDR1 is SNHLY and CDR2 FYNNEI. V lost 7 bases and J lost 1; bases outside the gene matches: 9. The CDR3 DNA reads as TGTGCCAGCACCGATAGCGGGAGAGGTGGCACAGATACGCAGTATTTT. It is translated as CASTDSGRGGTDTQYF.

In its sample, this clone was seen once. The genes are TRBV7-9 and TRBJ2-1; D is undetermined. Germline V gene sequence: CDR1 SEHNR, CDR2 FQNEAQ (reference sequence). The CDR3 loop spans 16 amino acids. Trimming took 2 bases from V and 0 from J, leaving 11 bases between them. This CDR3 is CASSLSRSSSYNEQFF. The DNA of the CDR3 is TGTGCCAGCAGCTTATCCCGTTCCAGCTCCTACAATGAGCAGTTCTTC.

The V gene is TRBV28, the J gene TRBJ1-2, with 9 nucleotides matching TRBD1. V dropped 10 bases and J dropped 8; count of bases not matched to a gene: 8. The CDR3 is made up of 12 amino acids. CDR1 is MDHEN and CDR2 is SYDVKM in the germline V gene. CDR3 bases: TGTGCCACGTACAGGGGGCTCGGCGGCTACACCTTC. It yields the protein CATYRGLGGYTF.

The rearrangement links TRBV7-9 to TRBJ2-5; 12 bases fit TRBD2. CDR1 is SEHNR and CDR2 is FQNEAQ in the germline V gene (reference sequence). Unmatched junction bases numbered 8, after V lost 6 bases and J lost 3 bases. This CDR3 has 16 residues. The CDR3 region is CASRAGTSGLKETQYF. The DNA of the CDR3 is TGTGCCAGCAGAGCCGGGACTAGCGGGTTGAAAGAGACCCAGTACTTC. The full variable domain, completed using reference TRBV7-9 and TRBJ2-5, is DTGVSQNPRHKITKRGQNVTFRCDPISEHNRLYWYRQTLGQGPEFLTYFQNEAQLEKSRLLSDRFSAERPKGSFSTLEIQRTEQGDSAMYLCASRAGTSGLKETQYFGPGTRLLVL.

This clone occurred once. V gene TRBV28 combines with J gene TRBJ2-1; D may be TRBD1 (5 bases). Germline V lookup: CDR1 MDHEN, CDR2 SYDVKM. V was trimmed by 8 bases and J by 8 bases, leaving 13 bases between them. This CDR3 is built from 12 residues. Here the CDR3 DNA reads TGTGCCAGCCTAAGGGGCGCGGATGAGCAGTTCTTC. Protein product: CASLRGADEQFF.

The gene calls are TRBV15 and TRBJ2-5; weak D call: TRBD1 (7 bases). This CDR3 contains 16 residues. The V gene lost 4 bases and the J gene lost 2 bases, with 17 bases spanning the gap. From germline, CDR1 is LNHNV and CDR2 YYDKDF (reference sequence). The CDR3, as DNA: TGTGCCACCAGCAAAAGGGCGGGACAGCGGCAAGAGACCCAGTACTTC. Encoded protein: CATSKRAGQRQETQYF.

The chain is built from TRBV7-9 and TRBJ1-5; 7 bases align to TRBD1. V trimming: 5 bases; J trimming: 7 bases; junction bases outside the gene matches: 5. CDR1 is SEHNR and CDR2 is FQNEAQ in the germline V gene (reference sequence). CDR3 size: 13 residues. The CDR3 region has the DNA TGTGCCAGCAGCCGAGGACAGGCCCAGCCCCAGCATTTT. Translation gives CASSRGQAQPQHF.

The rearrangement uses TRBV6-1 and TRBJ2-4; 14 bases line up with TRBD2. CDR3 length equals 16 residues. Trimming took 4 bases from V and 4 from J; bases not matched to a gene: 3. Looked up from germline, CDR1 is MNHNS and CDR2 is SASEGT. Written as DNA, the CDR3 is TGTGCCAGCAGTGGGGGACTAGCGGGAGTAAAAAACATTCAGTACTTC. It yields the protein CASSGGLAGVKNIQYF.

The V and J genes are TRBV5-4 and TRBJ2-1; TRBD2 is a possible D gene (6 bases). Trimming shortened V by 3 bases and J by 3 bases, and 19 bases separated the two germline ends. CDR3 length equals 17 residues. CDR1 is SGHNT and CDR2 is YYREEE in the germline V gene (reference sequence). The CDR3, as DNA: TGTGCCAGCAGCTCCACGGGCCCGGGGGTTTACTACAATGAGCAGTTCTTC. Protein: CASSSTGPGVYYNEQFF. Variable domain in full (rest from reference TRBV5-4 and TRBJ2-1): ETGVTQSPTHLIKTRGQQVTLRCSSQSGHNTVSWYQQALGQGPQFIFQYYREEENGRGNFPPRFSGLQFPNYSSELNVNALELDDSALYLCASSSTGPGVYYNEQFFGPGTRLTVL.

The chain couples TRBV7-2 to TRBJ1-5; 8 nucleotides match TRBD1. V lost 2 bases and J lost 0; bases outside the gene matches: 12. The CDR3 loop spans 19 amino acids. Germline loops: CDR1 SGHTA, CDR2 FQGNSA. This CDR3 reads CASSLNGRGPPYSNQPQHF. The CDR3 coding sequence is TGTGCCAGCAGCTTAAACGGCAGGGGGCCGCCATATAGCAATCAGCCCCAGCATTTT.

This chain connects TRBV2 to TRBJ2-5; 11 nucleotides align to TRBD1. This CDR3 has 15 residues. J lost 5 bases, V lost 6 bases, and 8 bases had no gene match. In germline, CDR1 is SNHLY, CDR2 FYNNEI. CDR3 nucleotides: TGTGCCAGCAGCCTGGACAGGGGGCGGGGGGAGACCCAGTACTTC. Encoded protein: CASSLDRGRGETQYF.

The V gene is TRBV5-1, the J gene TRBJ2-5; 8 bases map to TRBD1. This CDR3 has 14 residues. CDR1 and CDR2 from the germline V gene are SGHRS and YFSETQ. Trimming removed 4 bases from V and 0 bases from J; junction bases left unmatched: 2. Here the CDR3 reads CASSLQGDQETQYF. The CDR3 DNA reads as TGCGCCAGCAGCCTACAGGGGGACCAAGAGACCCAGTACTTC.

CDR3 nucleotides: TGTGCCAGCAGCTTAGAGATGACAGGGGTCGGGGAGCTGTTTTTT. Its protein is CASSLEMTGVGELFF. The gene calls are TRBV11-2 and TRBJ2-2; 8 bases fit TRBD1. CDR1 and CDR2 (germline): SGHAT, FQNNGV. The CDR3 contains 15 residues. Trimming took 0 bases from V and 7 from J; bases not matched to a gene: 4.

The rearrangement links TRBV4-2 to TRBJ2-7; a possible D gene is TRBD2 (5 bases). The germline V gene encodes CDR1 LGHNA and CDR2 YNFKEQ. The CDR3 has 15 amino acids. V dropped 1 base and J dropped 6 bases, with 16 bases sitting between them. Written as DNA, the CDR3 is TGTGCCAGCAGCCAAGCGCAGGACTCCATCTCCGAGCAGTACTTC. This codes for CASSQAQDSISEQYF.

This sequence joins TRBV28 and TRBJ2-1; unclear D gene. V shed 6 bases and J shed 3 bases, with 15 bases lying between them. The CDR3 extends over 15 amino acids. Looked up from germline, CDR1 is MDHEN and CDR2 is SYDVKM. CDR3 coding DNA: TGTGCCAGCAGCCCAAGATATCCAGGCTACAATGAGCAGTTCTTC. This sequence encodes CASSPRYPGYNEQFF.

This chain joins TRBV9 and TRBJ2-7; TRBD2 agrees at 9 bases. Unmatched junction bases numbered 5, after V lost 0 bases and J lost 4 bases. The CDR3 sequence is 15 residues long. Looked up from germline, CDR1 is SGDLS and CDR2 is YYNGEE. The CDR3, as DNA: TGTGCCAGCAGCGTAGGGGGTAGCGGGAGTTACGAGCAGTACTTC. Translating gives CASSVGGSGSYEQYF.

CDR3 residues: CSVRGLAGLTDTQYF. CDR3 nucleotide sequence: TGCAGCGTTAGAGGGCTAGCGGGCCTCACAGATACGCAGTATTTT. The V call is TRBV29-1, the J call TRBJ2-3; 8 bases fit TRBD2. Germline CDR1 is SQVTM and CDR2 is ANQGSEA. J lost 2 bases, V lost 5 bases, and 9 bases had no gene match. This CDR3 has 15 amino acids.